This T cell receptor (beta chain) was documented in a study of OX40 agonist ivuxolimab in advanced cancers. About the study: Partial responses were seen in three patients, one with hepatocellular carcinoma and two with cutaneous melanoma. Study-wide points: Researchers report that CD8+ T cells had, on average, more expanded clones than CD4+.

CDR1 and CDR2 from the germline V gene are SGHAT and FQDESV (reference sequence). With 1 base clipped from V and 7 bases from J, the junction kept 12 bases outside the gene matches. The CDR3 spans 17 residues. With regard to this clone: Its antigen is not known.

The method was immunoSEQ multiplex PCR; TCRdb's version includes in-frame clones alone and lacks a portion of them. The sample contains just under 60,000 clones, about 91% of which appear only once. This material consisted of CD4+ or CD8+ T cells sorted from blood, taken in a trial of the OX40 agonist ivuxolimab. The V call is TRBV11-1, the J call TRBJ2-2; the match to TRBD2 covers 7 bases. This TCR came from an adult with an advanced solid tumor such as melanoma, head and neck, liver or kidney cancer. CDR3 residues: CASSLDPGRPSNGELFF. CDR3 nucleotide sequence: TGTGCCAGCAGCTTAGATCCCGGGAGGCCCTCAAACGGGGAGCTGTTTTTT.